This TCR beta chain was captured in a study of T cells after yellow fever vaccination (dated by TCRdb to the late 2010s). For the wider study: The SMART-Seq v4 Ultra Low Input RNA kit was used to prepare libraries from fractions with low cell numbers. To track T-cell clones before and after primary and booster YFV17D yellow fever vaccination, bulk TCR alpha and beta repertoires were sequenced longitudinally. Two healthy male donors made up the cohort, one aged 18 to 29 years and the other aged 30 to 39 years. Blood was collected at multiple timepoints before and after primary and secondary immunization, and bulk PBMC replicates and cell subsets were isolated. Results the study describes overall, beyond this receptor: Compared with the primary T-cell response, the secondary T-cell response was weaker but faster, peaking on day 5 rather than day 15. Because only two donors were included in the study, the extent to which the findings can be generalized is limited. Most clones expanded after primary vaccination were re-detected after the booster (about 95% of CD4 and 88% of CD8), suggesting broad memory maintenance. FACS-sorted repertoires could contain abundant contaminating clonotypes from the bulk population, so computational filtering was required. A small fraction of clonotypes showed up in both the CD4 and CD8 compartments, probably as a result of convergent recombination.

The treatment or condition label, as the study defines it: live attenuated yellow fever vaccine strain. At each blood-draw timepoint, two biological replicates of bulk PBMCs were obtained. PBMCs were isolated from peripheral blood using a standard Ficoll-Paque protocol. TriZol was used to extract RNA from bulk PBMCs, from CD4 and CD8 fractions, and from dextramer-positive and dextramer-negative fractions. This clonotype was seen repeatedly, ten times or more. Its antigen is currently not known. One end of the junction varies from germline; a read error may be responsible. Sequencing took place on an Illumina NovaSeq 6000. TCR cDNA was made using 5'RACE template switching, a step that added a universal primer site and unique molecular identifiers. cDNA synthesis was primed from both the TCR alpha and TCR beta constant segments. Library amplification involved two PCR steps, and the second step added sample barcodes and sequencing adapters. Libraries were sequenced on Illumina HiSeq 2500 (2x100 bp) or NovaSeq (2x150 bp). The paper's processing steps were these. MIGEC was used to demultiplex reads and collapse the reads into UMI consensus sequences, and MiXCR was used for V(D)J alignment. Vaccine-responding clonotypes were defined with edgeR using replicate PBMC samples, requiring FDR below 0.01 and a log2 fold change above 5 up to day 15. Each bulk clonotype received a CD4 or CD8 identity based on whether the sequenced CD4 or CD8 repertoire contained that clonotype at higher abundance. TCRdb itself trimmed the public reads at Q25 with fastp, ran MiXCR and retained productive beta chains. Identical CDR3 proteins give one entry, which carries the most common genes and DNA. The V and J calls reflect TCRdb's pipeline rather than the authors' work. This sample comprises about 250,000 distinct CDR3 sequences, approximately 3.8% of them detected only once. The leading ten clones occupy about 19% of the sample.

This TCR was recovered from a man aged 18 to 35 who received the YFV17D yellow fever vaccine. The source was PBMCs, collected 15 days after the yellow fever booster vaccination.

The CDR3 protein: CASSLAFLRGNEKLFF. The DNA reads TGTGCCAGCAGCCTAGCCTTCCTTAGGGGGAATGAAAAACTGTTTTTT. The sequence links TRBV7-6 to TRBJ1-4; a weak D assignment points to TRBD1 (6 bases agree). Its CDR3 holds 16 amino acids, cysteine through phenylalanine. Only the CDR3 part of the read is kept: 48 bases, read in frame from the first base. CDR1 and CDR2, looked up from the germline V gene, are SGHVS and FNYEAQ.